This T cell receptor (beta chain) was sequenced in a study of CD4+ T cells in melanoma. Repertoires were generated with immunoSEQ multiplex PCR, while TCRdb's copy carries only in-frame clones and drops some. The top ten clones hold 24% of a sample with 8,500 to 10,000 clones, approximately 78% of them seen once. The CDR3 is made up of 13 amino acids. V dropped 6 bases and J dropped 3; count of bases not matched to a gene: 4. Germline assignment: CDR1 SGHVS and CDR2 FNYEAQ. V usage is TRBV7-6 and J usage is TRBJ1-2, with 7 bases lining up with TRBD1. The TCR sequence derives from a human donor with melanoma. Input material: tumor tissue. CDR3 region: CASSPGGHYGYTF. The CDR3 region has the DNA TGTGCCAGCAGTCCAGGGGGTCACTATGGCTACACCTTC.